The next 21 T cell receptor beta chains were all read from a single sample in a study of shared clonotypes between healthy human individuals (dated by TCRdb to about 2020). For the CD8 naive samples, CD45RO-negative cells were positively selected for CCR7, yielding a CD45RA+CCR7+ population from which TemRA cells were excluded. Library construction relied on the immunoSEQ multiplex PCR assay. What TCRdb holds here is the immuneACCESS table cut down to in-frame rearrangements. Part of the clones is not present; checked against another copy, under half of the missing clones reflect an unresolved V gene, and the others are unexplained. In all, the sample holds millions of clones, and about 95% of those were seen once. The ten largest account for about 1.1% of the sample. Sequences were obtained from naive CD8+ T cells sorted from blood. Per the publication, the cell subset or site label means: CD45RA+CCR7+. The receptors were sampled from a man aged 18 to 30 in good health.

The rearrangement links TRBV14 to TRBJ2-3; no firm D call. Germline V gene sequence: CDR1 SGHDN, CDR2 FVKESK. The CDR3 extends over 16 amino acids. Between the trimmed V and J ends, which lost 4 bases and 3 bases, there was a span of 17 bases. The CDR3 sequence: CASSPWVTAATDTQYF. DNA of the CDR3: TGTGCCAGCAGCCCGTGGGTAACGGCGGCGACAGATACGCAGTATTTT.

The V call is TRBV2, the J call TRBJ2-7, with D unresolved. The V end lost 4 bases, the J end lost 0 bases, and 7 bases lay between the germline ends. Germline CDR1 reads SNHLY; CDR2 reads FYNNEI. The CDR3 spans 13 residues. This CDR3 reads CASSAHSSYEQYF. The DNA for the CDR3 is TGTGCCAGCAGTGCTCACAGCTCCTACGAGCAGTACTTC.

The chain is built from TRBV25-1 and TRBJ1-2, with D unclear. Germline CDR1 and CDR2: MGHDK and SYGVNS. V was trimmed by 10 bases and J by 4 bases, leaving 7 bases between them. This CDR3 has 10 amino acids. CDR3 loop: CANTSYGYTF. The CDR3 nucleotides are TGTGCCAACACCTCCTATGGCTACACCTTC.

The V and J genes are TRBV27 and TRBJ2-7, with a tentative D call TRBD2 (6 bases). This CDR3 has 14 residues. V lost 0 bases and J lost 5, with 11 bases in between. CDR1 and CDR2 (germline): MNHEY, SMNVEV (reference sequence). CDR3 residues: CASSLSVGSNEQYF. The CDR3 coding sequence is TGTGCCAGCAGTTTATCTGTCGGGAGTAACGAGCAGTACTTC.

The CDR3 region has the DNA TGTGCCAGCAGCTATCCGGGACAGGGGGCTGGCGAGCAGTACTTC. The encoded protein is CASSYPGQGAGEQYF. The J gene is TRBJ2-7, the V gene TRBV5-4; 12 bases agree with TRBD1. This CDR3 is built from 15 residues. With 3 bases clipped from V and 6 bases from J, the junction kept 7 bases outside the gene matches. Germline lookup yields CDR1 SGHNT and CDR2 YYREEE (reference sequence).

The chain combines TRBV27 with TRBJ1-5, with 8 bases aligning to TRBD1. The CDR3 is 13 amino acids. Germline CDR1 reads MNHEY; CDR2 reads SMNVEV (reference sequence). The V segment lost 6 bases and the J segment 6 bases; nucleotides outside the gene matches: 4. The CDR3 here is CASRGQAGQPQHF. CDR3 bases: TGTGCCAGCAGGGGACAGGCGGGTCAGCCCCAGCATTTT.

This chain links TRBV5-1 with TRBJ2-5; maybe TRBD2 (5 bases). Trimming removed 4 bases from V and 4 bases from J, with 20 bases in between. Germline V gene data show CDR1 as SGHRS and CDR2 as YFSETQ. CDR3 length equals 16 residues. CDR3 protein: CASSQFGLAMGETQYF. Here the CDR3 DNA reads TGCGCCAGCAGCCAATTTGGACTGGCGATGGGAGAGACCCAGTACTTC.

This rearrangement joins TRBV11-2 to TRBJ2-7, with 10 bases matching TRBD2. The CDR3 sequence is 15 residues long. CDR1 is SGHAT, CDR2 FQNNGV, per germline. V shed 3 bases and J 3 bases; nucleotides not matched to a gene: 5. CDR3 nucleotide sequence: TGTGCCAGCAGCTTTTCTAGCGGGGGTTACTACGAGCAGTACTTC. As protein: CASSFSSGGYYEQYF.

This clone showed up just once. The V gene is TRBV9, the J gene TRBJ2-2; D uncertain. Trimming shortened V by 4 bases and J by 4 bases, and 5 bases separated the two germline ends. The CDR3 consists of 12 residues. The germline V gene encodes CDR1 SGDLS and CDR2 YYNGEE. CDR3 nucleotide sequence: TGTGCCAGCAGCTTTACCACCGGGGAGCTGTTTTTT. Protein product: CASSFTTGELFF.

V and J are TRBV30 and TRBJ2-4, with 8 positions matching TRBD2. V lost 3 bases to trimming and J lost 3 bases; unmatched junction nucleotides: 4. Germline assignment: CDR1 GTSNPN and CDR2 SVGIG (reference sequence). The CDR3 has 14 amino acids. CDR3 bases: TGTGCCTGGAGGGGACTAGTCGGCAAAAACATTCAGTACTTC. Protein product: CAWRGLVGKNIQYF. Using reference TRBV30 and TRBJ2-4 for the parts outside the CDR3, the full variable domain is SQTIHQWPATLVQPVGSPLSLECTVEGTSNPNLYWYRQAAGRGLQLLFYSVGIGQISSEVPQNLSASRPQDRQFILSSKKLLLSDSGFYLCAWRGLVGKNIQYFGAGTRLSVL.

The CDR3 loop reads CASSYRLAGDYEQYF. The CDR3 nucleotides read TGTGCCAGCAGTTACAGGCTAGCGGGAGACTACGAGCAGTACTTC. The chain employs TRBV6-5 and TRBJ2-7; 10 bases map to TRBD2. Germline V CDR1 and CDR2: MNHEY, SVGAGI. This CDR3 spans 15 amino acids. The trim removed 2 bases at V and 3 bases at J, leaving 4 bases unmatched.

This sequence joins TRBV5-1 and TRBJ2-3, with D perhaps TRBD2 (6 bases). Germline V gives CDR1 SGHRS, CDR2 YFSETQ. This CDR3 is built from 17 residues. Deletions cut 0 bases from V and 0 bases from J, with 14 bases between. This chain's CDR3 is CASSLAGLSPSTDTQYF. The CDR3, as DNA: TGCGCCAGCAGCTTGGCGGGACTTTCTCCCAGCACAGATACGCAGTATTTT.

The chain is built from TRBV7-2 and TRBJ2-7; D possibly corresponds to TRBD1 (5 bases). Trimming pared 1 base from V and 7 bases from J, leaving 11 bases between. This CDR3 spans 13 amino acids. Germline values: CDR1 SGHTA, CDR2 FQGNSA. This chain's CDR3 is CASSLVGQGEQYF. In DNA form, the CDR3 reads TGTGCCAGCAGCTTAGTCGGCCAGGGAGAGCAGTACTTC.

The gene calls are TRBV6-1 and TRBJ2-7; D is uncertain. This CDR3 comprises 13 residues. The V gene lost 5 bases and the J gene lost 5 bases, with 13 bases spanning the gap. Per germline, CDR1 MNHNS and CDR2 SASEGT. CDR3 nucleotide sequence: TGTGCCAGCAGTTGGGCCGGGTGGGACGAGCAGTACTTC. Amino acid sequence: CASSWAGWDEQYF.

The chain recombines TRBV5-6 with TRBJ2-7; a weak D match, TRBD2 (6 bases). The germline V gene has CDR1 SGHDT and CDR2 YYEEEE. This CDR3 comprises 18 residues. V lost 4 bases and J lost 1, with 24 bases in between. CDR3 in amino acids: CASSPPIGVGGVSYEQYF. DNA for the CDR3: TGTGCCAGCAGCCCCCCAATAGGGGTTGGCGGGGTATCCTACGAGCAGTACTTC.

As regards this clone: Other DNA sequences in this specimen translate into the identical CDR3. The rearrangement joins TRBV9 to TRBJ2-5; possible D gene TRBD1, 6 bases. This CDR3 region has 13 residues. With 2 bases removed from V and 4 bases from J, the gap between germline ends came to 9 bases. The V gene's germline CDR1 is SGDLS and CDR2 YYNGEE. As DNA, the CDR3 is TGTGCCAGCAGCGTTACAGGGACAGAGACCCAGTACTTC. Its translation: CASSVTGTETQYF.

The genes are TRBV9 and TRBJ2-2, with 12 bases aligning to TRBD2. The V gene end was trimmed by 3 bases and the J gene end by 1 base; junction bases not matched to a gene: 1. The CDR3 is 16 amino acids. CDR1 and CDR2 (germline): SGDLS, YYNGEE. The CDR3 DNA is TGTGCCAGCAGCGGACTAGCGGGGGAGAACACCGGGGAGCTGTTTTTT. Protein sequence: CASSGLAGENTGELFF. Full variable domain (outside the CDR3, taken from reference TRBV9 and TRBJ2-2): DSGVTQTPKHLITATGQRVTLRCSPRSGDLSVYWYQQSLDQGLQFLIQYYNGEERAKGNILERFSAQQFPDLHSELNLSSLELGDSALYFCASSGLAGENTGELFFGEGSRLTVL.

V gene TRBV6-1 combines with J gene TRBJ2-7, with no clear D. The CDR3 runs 15 residues. Trimming stripped 6 bases from V and 5 bases from J, with 20 bases between. Germline-derived CDR1 and CDR2 are MNHNS and SASEGT. The CDR3 spells CASRDVPDVVDEQYF. Written as DNA, the CDR3 is TGTGCCAGCAGGGATGTTCCAGATGTCGTCGACGAGCAGTACTTC.

J is TRBJ1-2 and V is TRBV5-1, with D unresolved. V was clipped by 9 bases and J by 4 bases, with 13 bases between them. The germline CDR1 and CDR2 sequences are SGHRS and YFSETQ. The CDR3 totals 12 residues. The CDR3 bases are TGCGCCACCCACGACAACTTCTATGGCTACACCTTC. Translation: CATHDNFYGYTF.

The chain is built from TRBV19 and TRBJ1-2; D gene ambiguous. Trimming took 3 bases from V and 0 from J, leaving 8 bases between them. Germline assignment: CDR1 LNHDA and CDR2 SQIVND (reference sequence). There are 14 residues in the CDR3. CDR3 residues: CASSMLGSNYGYTF. The CDR3 DNA sequence: TGTGCCAGTAGTATGTTGGGTTCTAACTATGGCTACACCTTC.

The chain couples TRBV29-1 to TRBJ2-6, with a weak D call TRBD1 (6 bases). Looked up from germline, CDR1 is SQVTM and CDR2 is ANQGSEA. The germline V and J ends were trimmed by 7 bases and 1 base, with 20 bases remaining between them. There are 17 residues in the CDR3. CDR3 in DNA: TGCAGCGGTCCCCGTACAGGGTTGATTTCTGGGGCCAACGTCCTGACTTTC. Translation gives CSGPRTGLISGANVLTF.